The source of this T cell receptor beta chain is a study of neurological immune-mediated disorders. Whole-study results and caveats: HTLV-1-associated myelopathy had the most TCR clonal expansion, and multiple sclerosis had the least, less than healthy controls.

Germline CDR1 is DFQATT and CDR2 is SNEGSKA (reference sequence). V shed 0 bases and J shed 0 bases, with 9 bases lying between them. The CDR3 runs to 14 residues. 5'RACE employing 10-nucleotide random UMIs yielded the cDNA. Over 190 million TCR-beta sequences from 15-18 subjects came from every sequencing run. TCRdb passed the 5' RACE reads through MiXCR, listing each CDR3 protein once. Among tens of thousands of distinct CDR3 sequences listed, approximately 3% were seen once. A total of 2 million PBMCs stored at -80 degrees C provided the unsorted libraries. At least ten counts were recorded for this clonotype. The antigen remains undetermined.

This TCR was recovered from a woman in her fifties or sixties with multiple sclerosis. Material: PBMCs. The gene calls are TRBV20-1 and TRBJ2-7; no clear D. The CDR3 sequence: CSARELGFSYEQYF. The DNA for the CDR3 is TGCAGTGCTAGAGAGCTGGGGTTCTCCTACGAGCAGTACTTC.